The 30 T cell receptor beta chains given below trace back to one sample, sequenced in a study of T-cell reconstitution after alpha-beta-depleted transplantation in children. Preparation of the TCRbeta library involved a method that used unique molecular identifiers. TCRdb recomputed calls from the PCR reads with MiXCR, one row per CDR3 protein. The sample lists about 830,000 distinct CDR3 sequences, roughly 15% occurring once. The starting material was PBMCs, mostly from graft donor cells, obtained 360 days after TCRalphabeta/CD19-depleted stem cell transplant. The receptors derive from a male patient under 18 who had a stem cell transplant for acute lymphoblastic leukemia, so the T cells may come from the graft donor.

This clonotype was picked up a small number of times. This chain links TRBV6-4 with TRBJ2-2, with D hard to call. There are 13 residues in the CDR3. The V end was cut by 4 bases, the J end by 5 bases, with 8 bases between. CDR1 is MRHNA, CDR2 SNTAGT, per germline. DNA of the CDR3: TGTGCCAGCAGTGCCTACCAAACCGGGGAGCTGTTTTTT. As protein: CASSAYQTGELFF.

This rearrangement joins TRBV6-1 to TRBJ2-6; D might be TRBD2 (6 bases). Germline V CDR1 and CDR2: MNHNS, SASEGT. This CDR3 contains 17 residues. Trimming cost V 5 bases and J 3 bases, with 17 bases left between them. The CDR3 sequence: CASSQRGKVFGANVLTF. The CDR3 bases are TGTGCCAGCAGTCAACGGGGGAAGGTCTTTGGGGCCAACGTCCTGACTTTC.

DNA for the CDR3: TGTGCCAGCAGCGAGAGGATTTGGCTAGGCGAGCAGTACTTC. It codes for CASSERIWLGEQYF. The rearrangement joins TRBV9 to TRBJ2-7; D ambiguous. The ends were cut back, 3 bases at V and 6 bases at J, with 16 bases in the middle. The CDR3 contains 14 residues. The germline V gene encodes CDR1 SGDLS and CDR2 YYNGEE.

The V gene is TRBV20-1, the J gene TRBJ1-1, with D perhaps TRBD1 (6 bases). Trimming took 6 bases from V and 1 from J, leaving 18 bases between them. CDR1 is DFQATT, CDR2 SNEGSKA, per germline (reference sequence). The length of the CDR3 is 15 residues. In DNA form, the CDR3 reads TGCAGTGCCACGGAAGTCACAGGGAGGAACACTGAAGCTTTCTTT. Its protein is CSATEVTGRNTEAFF.

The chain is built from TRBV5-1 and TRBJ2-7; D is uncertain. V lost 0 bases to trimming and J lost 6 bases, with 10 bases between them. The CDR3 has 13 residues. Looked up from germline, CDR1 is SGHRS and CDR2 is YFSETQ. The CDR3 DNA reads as TGCGCCAGCAGCTTGGAACGCTTCCTCGAGCAGTACTTC. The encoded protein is CASSLERFLEQYF.

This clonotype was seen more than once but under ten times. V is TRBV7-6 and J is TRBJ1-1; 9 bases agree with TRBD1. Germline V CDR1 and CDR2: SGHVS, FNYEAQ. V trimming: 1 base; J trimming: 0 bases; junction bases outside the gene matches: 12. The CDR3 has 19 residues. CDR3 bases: TGTGCCAGCAGCTTAGGCAAGCACAGGGGGCCCCTTATGAACACTGAAGCTTTCTTT. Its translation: CASSLGKHRGPLMNTEAFF.

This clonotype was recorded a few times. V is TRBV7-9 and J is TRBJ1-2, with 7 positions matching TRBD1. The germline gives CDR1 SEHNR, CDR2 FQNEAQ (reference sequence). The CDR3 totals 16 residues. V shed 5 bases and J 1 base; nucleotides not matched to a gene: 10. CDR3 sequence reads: CASSLGGDRVNYGYTF. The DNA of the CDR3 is TGTGCCAGCAGCCTCGGTGGGGACAGAGTTAACTATGGCTACACCTTC.

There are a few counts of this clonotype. This chain's CDR3 is CASSESRGLGLSYNEQFF. The CDR3, as DNA: TGTGCCAGCAGTGAATCCCGAGGACTAGGGCTCTCCTACAATGAGCAGTTCTTC. The gene calls are TRBV2 and TRBJ2-1; 7 nucleotides agree with TRBD2. V gave up 2 bases and J gave up 0 bases; unmatched junction bases: 10. Germline lookup yields CDR1 SNHLY and CDR2 FYNNEI. The CDR3 sequence is 18 residues long.

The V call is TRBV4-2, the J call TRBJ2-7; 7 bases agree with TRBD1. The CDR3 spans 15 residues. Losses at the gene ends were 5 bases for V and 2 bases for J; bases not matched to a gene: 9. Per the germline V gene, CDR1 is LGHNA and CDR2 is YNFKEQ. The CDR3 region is CASSEGYRGTYEQYF. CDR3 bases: TGTGCCAGCAGCGAAGGCTACAGGGGTACCTACGAGCAGTACTTC.

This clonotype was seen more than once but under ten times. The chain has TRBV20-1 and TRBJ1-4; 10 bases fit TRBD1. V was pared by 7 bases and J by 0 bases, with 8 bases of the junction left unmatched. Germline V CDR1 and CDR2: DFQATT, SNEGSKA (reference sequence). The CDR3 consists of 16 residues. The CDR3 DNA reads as TGCAGTGGAACCGGGACAGGGGTAGCAACTAATGAAAAACTGTTTTTT. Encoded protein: CSGTGTGVATNEKLFF.

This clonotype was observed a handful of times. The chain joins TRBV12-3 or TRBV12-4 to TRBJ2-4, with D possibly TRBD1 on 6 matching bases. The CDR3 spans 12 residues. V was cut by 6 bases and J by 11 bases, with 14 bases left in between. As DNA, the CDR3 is TGTGCCAGCAGCGCAGGGGACACTCTTCAGTACTTC. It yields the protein CASSAGDTLQYF.

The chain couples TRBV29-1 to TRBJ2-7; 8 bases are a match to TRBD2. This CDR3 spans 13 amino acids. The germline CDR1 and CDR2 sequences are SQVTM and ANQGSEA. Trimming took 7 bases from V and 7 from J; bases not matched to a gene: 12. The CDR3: CSAVVAGGGEQYF. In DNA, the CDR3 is TGCAGCGCTGTAGTGGCTGGCGGGGGGGAGCAGTACTTC.

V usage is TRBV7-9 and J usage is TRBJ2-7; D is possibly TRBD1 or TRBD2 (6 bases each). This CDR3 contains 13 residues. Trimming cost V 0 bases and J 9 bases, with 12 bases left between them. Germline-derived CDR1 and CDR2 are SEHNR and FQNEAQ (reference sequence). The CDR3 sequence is CASSLAGGPPQYF. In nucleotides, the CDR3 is TGTGCCAGCAGCTTAGCCGGGGGCCCCCCGCAGTACTTC. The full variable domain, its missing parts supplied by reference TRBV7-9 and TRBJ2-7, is DTGVSQNPRHKITKRGQNVTFRCDPISEHNRLYWYRQTLGQGPEFLTYFQNEAQLEKSRLLSDRFSAERPKGSFSTLEIQRTEQGDSAMYLCASSLAGGPPQYFGPGTRLTVT.

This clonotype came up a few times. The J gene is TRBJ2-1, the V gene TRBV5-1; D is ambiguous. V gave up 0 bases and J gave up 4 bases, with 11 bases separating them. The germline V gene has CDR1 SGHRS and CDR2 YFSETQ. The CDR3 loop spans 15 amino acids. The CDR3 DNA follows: TGCGCCAGCAGCTTGGACGCGTACGTTTACAATGAGCAGTTCTTC. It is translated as CASSLDAYVYNEQFF.

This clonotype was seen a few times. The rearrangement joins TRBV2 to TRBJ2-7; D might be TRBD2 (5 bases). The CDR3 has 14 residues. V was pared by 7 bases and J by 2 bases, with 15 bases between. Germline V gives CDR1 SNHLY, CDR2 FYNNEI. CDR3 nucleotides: TGTGCCAGCACGGGGTCGGCGCATGCCTACGAGCAGTACTTC. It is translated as CASTGSAHAYEQYF. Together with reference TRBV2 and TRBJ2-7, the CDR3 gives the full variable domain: EPEVTQTPSHQVTQMGQEVILRCVPISNHLYFYWYRQILGQKVEFLVSFYNNEISEKSEIFDDQFSVERPDGSNFTLKIRSTKLEDSAMYFCASTGSAHAYEQYFGPGTRLTVT.

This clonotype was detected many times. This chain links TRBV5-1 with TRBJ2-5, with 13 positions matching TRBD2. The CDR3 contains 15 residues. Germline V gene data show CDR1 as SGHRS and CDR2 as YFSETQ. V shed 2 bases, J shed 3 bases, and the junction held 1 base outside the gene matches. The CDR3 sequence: CASSFTSGREETQYF. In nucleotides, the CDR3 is TGCGCCAGCAGCTTCACTAGCGGGAGGGAAGAGACCCAGTACTTC.

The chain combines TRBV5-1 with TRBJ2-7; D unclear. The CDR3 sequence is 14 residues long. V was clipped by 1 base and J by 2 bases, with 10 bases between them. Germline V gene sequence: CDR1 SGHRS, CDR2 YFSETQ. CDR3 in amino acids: CASSLNPKAYEQYF. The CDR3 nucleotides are TGCGCCAGCAGCTTGAATCCTAAAGCCTACGAGCAGTACTTC.

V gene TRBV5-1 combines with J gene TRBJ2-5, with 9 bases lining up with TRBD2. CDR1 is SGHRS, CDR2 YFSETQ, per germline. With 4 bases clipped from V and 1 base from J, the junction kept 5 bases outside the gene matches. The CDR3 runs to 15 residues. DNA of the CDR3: TGCGCCAGCAGCCAGCGGGAGGCCCCCCAAGAGACCCAGTACTTC. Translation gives CASSQREAPQETQYF.

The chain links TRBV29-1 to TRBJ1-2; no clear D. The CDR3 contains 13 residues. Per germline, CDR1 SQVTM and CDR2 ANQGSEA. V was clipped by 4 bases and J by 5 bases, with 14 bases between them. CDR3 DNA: TGCAGCGTTGCGCGACGGGGTGGATATGGCTACACCTTC. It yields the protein CSVARRGGYGYTF.

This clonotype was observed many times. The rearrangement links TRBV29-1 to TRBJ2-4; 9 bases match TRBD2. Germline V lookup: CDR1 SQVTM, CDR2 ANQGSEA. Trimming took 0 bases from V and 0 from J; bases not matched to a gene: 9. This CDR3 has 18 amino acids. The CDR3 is CSVEDWREGPVAKNIQYF. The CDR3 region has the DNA TGCAGCGTTGAAGATTGGCGGGAGGGTCCTGTAGCCAAAAACATTCAGTACTTC.

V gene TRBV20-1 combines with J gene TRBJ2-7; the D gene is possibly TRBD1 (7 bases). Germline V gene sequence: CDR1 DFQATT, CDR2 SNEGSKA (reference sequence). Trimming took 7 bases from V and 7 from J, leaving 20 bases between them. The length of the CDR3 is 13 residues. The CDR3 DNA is TGCAGTGGGGGGGTACAGGGGTCTGCTGAGCAGTACTTC. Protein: CSGGVQGSAEQYF.

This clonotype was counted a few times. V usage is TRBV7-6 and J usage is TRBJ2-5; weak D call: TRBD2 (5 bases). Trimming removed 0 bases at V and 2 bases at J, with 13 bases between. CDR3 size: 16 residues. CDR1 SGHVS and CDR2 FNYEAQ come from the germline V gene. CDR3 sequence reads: CASSLAPRTVQETQYF. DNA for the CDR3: TGTGCCAGCAGCTTAGCCCCAAGGACTGTACAAGAGACCCAGTACTTC. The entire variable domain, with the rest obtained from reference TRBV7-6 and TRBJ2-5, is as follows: GAGVSQSPRYKVTKRGQDVALRCDPISGHVSLYWYRQALGQGPEFLTYFNYEAQQDKSGLPNDRFSAERPEGSISTLTIQRTEQRDSAMYRCASSLAPRTVQETQYFGPGTRLLVL.

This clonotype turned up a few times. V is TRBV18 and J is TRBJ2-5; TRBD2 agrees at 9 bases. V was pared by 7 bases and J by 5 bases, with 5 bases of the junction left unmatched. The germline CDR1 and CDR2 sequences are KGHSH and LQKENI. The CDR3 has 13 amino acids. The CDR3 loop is CASFPGLAETQYF. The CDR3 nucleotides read TGTGCCAGCTTCCCGGGACTAGCCGAGACCCAGTACTTC.

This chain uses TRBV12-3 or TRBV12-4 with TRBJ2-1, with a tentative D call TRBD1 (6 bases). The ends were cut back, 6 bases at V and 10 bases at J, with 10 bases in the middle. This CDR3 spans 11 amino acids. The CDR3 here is CASSHGQEQFF. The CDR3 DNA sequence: TGTGCCAGCAGCCATGGACAGGAGCAGTTCTTC.

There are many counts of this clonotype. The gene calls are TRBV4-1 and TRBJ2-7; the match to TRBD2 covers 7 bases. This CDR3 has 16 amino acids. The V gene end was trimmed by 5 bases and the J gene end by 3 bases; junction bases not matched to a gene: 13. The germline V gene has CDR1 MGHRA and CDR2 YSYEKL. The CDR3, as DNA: TGCGCCAGCAGCGTCCTCCCGGGACTACCTTTCTACGAGCAGTACTTC. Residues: CASSVLPGLPFYEQYF.

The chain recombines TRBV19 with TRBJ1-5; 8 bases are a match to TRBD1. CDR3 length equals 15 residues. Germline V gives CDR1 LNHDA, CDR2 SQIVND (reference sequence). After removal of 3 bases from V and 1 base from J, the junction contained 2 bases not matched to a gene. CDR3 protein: CASSIWTGSNQPQHF. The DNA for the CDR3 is TGTGCCAGTAGTATTTGGACAGGGAGCAATCAGCCCCAGCATTTT.

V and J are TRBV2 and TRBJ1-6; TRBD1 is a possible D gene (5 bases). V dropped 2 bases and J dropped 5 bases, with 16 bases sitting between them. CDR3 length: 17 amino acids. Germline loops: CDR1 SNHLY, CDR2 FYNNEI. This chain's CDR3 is CASSEFLLQGHNSPLHF. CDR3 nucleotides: TGTGCCAGCAGTGAATTCCTTCTCCAGGGCCATAATTCACCCCTCCACTTT.

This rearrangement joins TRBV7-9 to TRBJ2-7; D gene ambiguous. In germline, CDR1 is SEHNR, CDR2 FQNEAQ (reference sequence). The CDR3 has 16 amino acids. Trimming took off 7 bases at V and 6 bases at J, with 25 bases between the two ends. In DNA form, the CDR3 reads TGTGCCAGCATTCCAATGGGGTCCACCTCCCCCCTCGAGCAGTACTTC. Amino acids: CASIPMGSTSPLEQYF.

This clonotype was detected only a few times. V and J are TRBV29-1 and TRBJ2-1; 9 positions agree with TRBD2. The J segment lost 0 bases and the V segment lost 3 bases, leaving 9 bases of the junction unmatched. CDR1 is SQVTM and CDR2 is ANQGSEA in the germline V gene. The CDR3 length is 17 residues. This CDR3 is CSVDDWGLAVSYNEQFF. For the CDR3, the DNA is TGCAGCGTTGATGATTGGGGACTAGCTGTCTCCTACAATGAGCAGTTCTTC.

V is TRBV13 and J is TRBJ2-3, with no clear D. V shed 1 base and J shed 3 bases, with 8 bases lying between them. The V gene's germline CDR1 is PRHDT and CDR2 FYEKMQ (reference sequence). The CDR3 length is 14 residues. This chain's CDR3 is CASSLDSRTDTQYF. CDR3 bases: TGTGCCAGCAGCTTAGACTCCCGGACAGATACGCAGTATTTT.